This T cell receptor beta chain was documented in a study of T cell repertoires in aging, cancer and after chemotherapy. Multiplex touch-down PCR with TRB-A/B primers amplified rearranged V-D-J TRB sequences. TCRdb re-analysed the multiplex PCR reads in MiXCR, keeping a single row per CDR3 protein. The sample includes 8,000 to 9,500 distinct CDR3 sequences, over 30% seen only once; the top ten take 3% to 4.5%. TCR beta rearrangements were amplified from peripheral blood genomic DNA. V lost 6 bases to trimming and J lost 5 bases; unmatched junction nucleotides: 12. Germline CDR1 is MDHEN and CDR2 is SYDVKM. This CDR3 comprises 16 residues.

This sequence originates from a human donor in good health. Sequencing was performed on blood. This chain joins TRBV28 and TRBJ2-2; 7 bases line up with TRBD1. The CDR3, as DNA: TGTGCCAGCAGCCACCGACGGGACAGAGGAACCGGGGAGCTGTTTTTT. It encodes CASSHRRDRGTGELFF.